The rows below give T cell receptor beta chains drawn from one sample of a study of beta chain features in type 1 diabetes. This table comes from immunoSEQ multiplex PCR, and its TCRdb copy is limited to in-frame clones, with some not included. Altogether 37,000 or so clones are present, about half being singletons, with the ten largest covering 0.65% to 0.9%. Specimen: central memory CD4+ T cells from blood. The receptors here all came from a woman aged 18-29 years in good health. The CDR3 runs from the conserved cysteine through the conserved F or W. The D gene is left open where the match is weak. Rows may omit the clone size; those that give it use once, few, many or a size class.

J: TRBJ2-1
V: TRBV7-9
size: .
D: TRBD2
length: 16
CDR3: CASSSTGLAGANEQFF
DNA: TGTGCCAGCAGCTCGACGGGACTAGCGGGAGCTAATGAGCAGTTCTTC

J: TRBJ2-2
V: TRBV12-5
size: .
D: .
length: 14
CDR3: CASGSDFNTGELFF
DNA: TGTGCTAGTGGTTCTGACTTCAACACCGGGGAGCTGTTTTTT

J: TRBJ1-6
V: TRBV5-1
size: .
D: TRBD1
length: 15
CDR3: CASTHGQAYNSPLHF
DNA: TGCGCCAGCACCCATGGACAGGCCTATAATTCACCCCTCCACTTT

J: TRBJ2-2
V: TRBV2
size: .
D: .
length: 14
CDR3: CASSETSFTGELFF
DNA: TGTGCCAGCAGTGAAACTAGTTTCACCGGGGAGCTGTTTTTT

J: TRBJ1-4
V: TRBV5-1
size: .
D: TRBD1
length: 18
CDR3: CASSSTWARDRGVEKLFF
DNA: TGCGCCAGCAGCTCAACGTGGGCCCGGGACAGGGGAGTTGAAAAACTGTTTTTT

J: TRBJ1-5
V: TRBV6-1
size: .
D: .
length: 18
CDR3: CASSEGFAAHQTNQPQHF
DNA: TGTGCCAGCAGTGAAGGGTTTGCGGCTCACCAAACCAATCAGCCCCAGCATTTT

J: TRBJ2-7
V: TRBV19
size: .
D: TRBD1
length: 16
CDR3: CASSTLDRAPLREQYF
DNA: TGTGCCAGTAGTACCCTCGACAGGGCTCCCCTAAGGGAGCAGTACTTC

J: TRBJ1-4
V: TRBV18
size: .
D: .
length: 15
CDR3: CASSPGTRYDEKLFF
DNA: TGTGCCAGCTCACCGGGGACTAGATATGATGAAAAACTGTTTTTT

J: TRBJ2-1
V: TRBV6-1
size: .
D: .
length: 12
CDR3: CASSPQGGEQFF
DNA: TGTGCCAGCAGTCCTCAAGGGGGTGAGCAGTTCTTC

J: TRBJ1-5
V: TRBV18
size: .
D: .
length: 13
CDR3: CASSPNRNQPQHF
DNA: TGTGCCAGCTCACCCAACAGAAATCAGCCCCAGCATTTT

J: TRBJ2-1
V: TRBV7-2
size: .
D: TRBD2
length: 16
CDR3: CASSLVRLAVYNEQFF
DNA: TGTGCCAGCAGCTTAGTTCGCCTAGCGGTTTACAATGAGCAGTTCTTC

J: TRBJ1-4
V: TRBV7-9
size: .
D: TRBD1
length: 14
CDR3: CASSRDRGSEKLFF
DNA: TGTGCCAGCAGCCGGGACAGGGGAAGTGAAAAACTGTTTTTT

J: TRBJ1-1
V: TRBV30
size: once
D: .
length: 14
CDR3: CAWISDSLNTEAFF
DNA: TGTGCCTGGATCTCGGACAGTTTGAACACTGAAGCCTTCTTT

J: TRBJ1-4
V: TRBV15
size: .
D: .
length: 12
CDR3: CATSRDQGKLFF
DNA: TGTGCCACCAGCAGAGATCAGGGGAAACTGTTTTTT

J: TRBJ2-2
V: TRBV5-8
size: .
D: TRBD1
length: 17
CDR3: CASSLATGGYGTGELFF
DNA: TGTGCCAGCAGCTTGGCCACAGGGGGCTACGGCACCGGGGAGCTGTTTTTT

J: TRBJ2-2
V: TRBV6-1
size: few
D: .
length: 12
CDR3: CASSPRTGELFF
DNA: TGTGCCAGCAGCCCTAGGACCGGGGAGCTGTTTTTT

J: TRBJ2-7
V: TRBV7-8
size: .
D: TRBD1
length: 15
CDR3: CASSDSSGQGYEQYF
DNA: TGTGCCAGCAGCGACTCCTCGGGACAGGGATACGAGCAGTACTTC

J: TRBJ2-7
V: TRBV19
size: .
D: TRBD1
length: 13
CDR3: CASSITGVSEQYF
DNA: TGTGCCAGTAGTATAACAGGGGTTAGCGAGCAGTACTTC

J: TRBJ1-1
V: TRBV7-6
size: .
D: TRBD1
length: 15
CDR3: CASSPRTGGNTEAFF
DNA: TGTGCCAGCAGCCCCCGGACAGGGGGGAACACTGAAGCTTTCTTT

J: TRBJ2-5
V: TRBV30
size: few
D: .
length: 14
CDR3: CAWSKGGRGETQYF
DNA: TGTGCCTGGAGCAAAGGAGGAAGGGGGGAGACCCAGTACTTC

J: TRBJ1-2
V: TRBV6-1
size: .
D: .
length: 15
CDR3: CASSGRAGRNQGYTF
DNA: TGTGCCAGCAGTGGAAGGGCAGGGAGGAATCAGGGCTACACCTTC

J: TRBJ2-7
V: TRBV5-1
size: .
D: TRBD1
length: 14
CDR3: CASSWGTGEDEQYF
DNA: TGCGCCAGCAGCTGGGGGACAGGGGAGGACGAGCAGTACTTC

J: TRBJ2-2
V: TRBV6-7
size: .
D: TRBD2
length: 15
CDR3: CASSVTGTKTGELFF
DNA: TGTGCCAGCAGTGTAACCGGGACTAAAACCGGGGAGCTGTTTTTT

J: TRBJ1-2
V: TRBV7-2
size: .
D: TRBD1
length: 16
CDR3: CASSLDGGTGGYGYTF
DNA: TGTGCCAGCAGCTTAGATGGAGGGACAGGTGGCTATGGCTACACCTTC

J: TRBJ1-1
V: TRBV7-2
size: .
D: .
length: 15
CDR3: CASSHPPGLHTEAFF
DNA: TGTGCCAGCAGCCATCCGCCGGGGTTACACACTGAAGCTTTCTTT

J: TRBJ1-6
V: TRBV2
size: few
D: TRBD1
length: 17
CDR3: CASSEFLRTGVGSPLHF
DNA: TGTGCCAGCAGTGAATTTCTAAGGACAGGGGTGGGGTCACCCCTCCACTTT

J: TRBJ2-7
V: TRBV30
size: once
D: TRBD1
length: 13
CDR3: CAWTRTGVHEQYF
DNA: TGTGCCTGGACTAGGACAGGGGTCCACGAGCAGTACTTC

J: TRBJ1-1
V: TRBV9
size: .
D: .
length: 14
CDR3: CASSVGTGSAEAFF
DNA: TGTGCCAGCAGCGTGGGAACAGGGAGCGCTGAAGCTTTCTTT

J: TRBJ1-4
V: TRBV5-6
size: .
D: TRBD1
length: 14
CDR3: CASGRRQGGEKLFF
DNA: TGTGCCAGCGGCCGTCGACAGGGTGGTGAAAAACTGTTTTTT

J: TRBJ2-3
V: TRBV30
size: few
D: .
length: 13
CDR3: CAWSAQRRDTQYF
DNA: TGTGCCTGGAGTGCCCAAAGGAGGGATACGCAGTATTTT

J: TRBJ2-1
V: TRBV7-2
size: .
D: TRBD2
length: 16
CDR3: CASSSPLAALDNEQFF
DNA: TGTGCCAGCAGCTCCCCCCTAGCGGCTCTCGACAATGAGCAGTTCTTC

J: TRBJ2-1
V: TRBV7-7
size: once
D: .
length: 14
CDR3: CASSLELFGGEQFF
DNA: TGTGCCAGCAGCTTAGAACTGTTTGGTGGTGAGCAGTTCTTC

J: TRBJ2-1
V: TRBV27
size: few
D: TRBD1
length: 15
CDR3: CASSFGTGMYNEQFF
DNA: TGTGCCAGCAGTTTCGGGACAGGGATGTACAATGAGCAGTTCTTC

J: TRBJ1-2
V: TRBV6-1
size: few
D: .
length: 12
CDR3: CASRLAGYGYTF
DNA: TGTGCCAGCAGGTTGGCAGGCTATGGCTACACCTTC

J: TRBJ1-3
V: TRBV5-1
size: once
D: .
length: 16
CDR3: CASSLGYRASGNTIYF
DNA: TGCGCCAGCAGCTTGGGGTACAGGGCCTCTGGAAACACCATATATTTT

J: TRBJ1-4
V: TRBV19
size: .
D: TRBD1
length: 13
CDR3: CASSRDRIEKLFF
DNA: TGTGCCAGTAGTCGGGACAGGATAGAAAAACTGTTTTTT

J: TRBJ1-1
V: TRBV18
size: .
D: .
length: 15
CDR3: CASSPGQASHTEAFF
DNA: TGTGCCAGCTCACCAGGCCAGGCCTCCCACACTGAAGCTTTCTTT

J: TRBJ2-2
V: TRBV7-9
size: .
D: .
length: 14
CDR3: CASSLVPGVGELFF
DNA: TGTGCCAGCAGCTTAGTTCCGGGGGTCGGGGAGCTGTTTTTT

J: TRBJ2-1
V: TRBV7-9
size: .
D: .
length: 14
CDR3: CASSLGASYNEQFF
DNA: TGTGCCAGCAGCTTAGGTGCTAGCTACAATGAGCAGTTCTTC

J: TRBJ1-4
V: TRBV6-5
size: .
D: .
length: 13
CDR3: CASSRFPREKLFF
DNA: TGTGCCAGCAGTCGGTTTCCTCGTGAAAAACTGTTTTTT

J: TRBJ1-2
V: TRBV6-1
size: .
D: TRBD1
length: 11
CDR3: CASSRQGSYTF
DNA: TGTGCCAGCAGTCGACAGGGTAGCTACACCTTC

J: TRBJ2-1
V: TRBV11-2
size: .
D: TRBD2
length: 16
CDR3: CASSLVTGGLYNEQFF
DNA: TGTGCCAGCAGCTTAGTAACGGGGGGGCTCTACAATGAGCAGTTCTTC

J: TRBJ1-1
V: TRBV2
size: .
D: TRBD1
length: 15
CDR3: CASSGQGAENTEAFF
DNA: TGTGCCAGCAGTGGACAGGGGGCTGAGAACACTGAAGCTTTCTTT

J: TRBJ2-5
V: TRBV2
size: .
D: .
length: 15
CDR3: CASSEARGLGKTQYF
DNA: TGTGCCAGCAGTGAGGCCCGGGGGTTGGGAAAGACCCAGTACTTC

J: TRBJ1-1
V: TRBV28
size: .
D: .
length: 13
CDR3: CASSFPLNTEAFF
DNA: TGTGCCAGCAGTTTCCCCTTGAACACTGAAGCTTTCTTT

J: TRBJ2-5
V: TRBV5-1
size: few
D: TRBD1
length: 14
CDR3: CASSLNYRGETQYF
DNA: TGCGCCAGCAGCTTGAATTACAGGGGAGAGACCCAGTACTTC

J: TRBJ1-5
V: TRBV6-5
size: .
D: .
length: 14
CDR3: CASSELSLNQPQHF
DNA: TGTGCCAGCAGTGAACTCTCACTAAATCAGCCCCAGCATTTT

J: TRBJ1-1
V: TRBV7-9
size: .
D: .
length: 15
CDR3: CASSLGGGEDTEAFF
DNA: TGTGCCAGCAGCCTCGGAGGAGGAGAGGACACTGAAGCTTTCTTT

J: TRBJ2-6
V: TRBV5-1
size: .
D: TRBD2
length: 15
CDR3: CASSWGGSGANVLTF
DNA: TGCGCCAGCAGCTGGGGGGGATCTGGGGCCAACGTCCTGACTTTC